The present T cell receptor beta chain was sequenced within a study of blood T cell repertoires in COVID-19. Study details: Acute and convalescent COVID-19 specimens originated in the United States, Italy and Spain. PBMCs, B-cell-depleted T cells, or T cells were the source of the cDNA or gDNA that made up the material.

CDR3 length: 16 amino acids. Germline CDR1 is SGHTA and CDR2 is FQGNSA. The J segment lost 9 bases and the V segment lost 0 bases, leaving 11 bases of the junction unmatched. Original analysis: Amplification of reference gene primers was used by the study to estimate nucleated cell counts. Only in-frame clones appear in the TCRdb table, and some are missing; sequencing was by immunoSEQ multiplex PCR. V and J calls and clone size are those listed in that table; D and trimming were worked out from the DNA. The sample consists of about 63,000 clones, about 80% of them appearing once. The sequencing input was peripheral blood. The source of this sequence is a woman of 80 years or more with acute or convalescent COVID-19. The gene calls are TRBV7-2 and TRBJ2-1; 7 bases are a match to TRBD2. The CDR3: CASSLARGGSTGEQFF. DNA for the CDR3: TGTGCCAGCAGCTTAGCGCGTGGCGGGAGTACGGGTGAGCAGTTCTTC. The variable domain in full, completed from reference TRBV7-2 and TRBJ2-1, reads GAGVSQSPSNKVTEKGKDVELRCDPISGHTALYWYRQSLGQGLEFLIYFQGNSAPDKSGLPSDRFSAERTGGSVSTLTIQRTQQEDSAVYLCASSLARGGSTGEQFFGPGTRLTVL.